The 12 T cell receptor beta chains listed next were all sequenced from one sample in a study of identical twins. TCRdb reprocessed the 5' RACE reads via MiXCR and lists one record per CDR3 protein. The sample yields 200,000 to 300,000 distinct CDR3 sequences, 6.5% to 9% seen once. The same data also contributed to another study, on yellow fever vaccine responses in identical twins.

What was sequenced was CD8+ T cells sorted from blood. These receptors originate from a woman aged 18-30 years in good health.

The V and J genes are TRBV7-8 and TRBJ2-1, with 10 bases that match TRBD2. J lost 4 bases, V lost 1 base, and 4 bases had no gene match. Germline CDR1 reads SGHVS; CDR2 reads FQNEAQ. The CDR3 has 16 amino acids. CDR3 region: CASSLDLAGVYNEQFF. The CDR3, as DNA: TGTGCCAGCAGCTTAGACCTAGCGGGGGTTTACAATGAGCAGTTCTTC.

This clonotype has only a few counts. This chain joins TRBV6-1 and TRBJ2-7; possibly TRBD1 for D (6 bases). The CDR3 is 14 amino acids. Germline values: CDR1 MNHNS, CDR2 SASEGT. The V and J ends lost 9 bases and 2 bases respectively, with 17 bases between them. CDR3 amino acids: CASYNRDTTYEQYF. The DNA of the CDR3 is TGTGCCAGTTATAACCGGGACACTACCTACGAGCAGTACTTC.

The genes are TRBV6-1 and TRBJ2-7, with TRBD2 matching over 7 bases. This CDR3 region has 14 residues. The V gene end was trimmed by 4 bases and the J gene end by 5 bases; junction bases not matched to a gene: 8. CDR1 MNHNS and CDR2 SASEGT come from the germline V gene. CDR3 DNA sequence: TGTGCCAGCAGTGCAAAGCGGGGTAATGACGAGCAGTACGTC. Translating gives CASSAKRGNDEQYV.

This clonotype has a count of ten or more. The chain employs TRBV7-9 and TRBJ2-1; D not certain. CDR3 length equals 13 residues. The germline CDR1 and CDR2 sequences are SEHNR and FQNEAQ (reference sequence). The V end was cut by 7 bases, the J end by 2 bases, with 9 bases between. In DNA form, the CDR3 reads TGTGCCAGCAACCAATTAACCTACAATGAGCAGTTCTTC. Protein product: CASNQLTYNEQFF.

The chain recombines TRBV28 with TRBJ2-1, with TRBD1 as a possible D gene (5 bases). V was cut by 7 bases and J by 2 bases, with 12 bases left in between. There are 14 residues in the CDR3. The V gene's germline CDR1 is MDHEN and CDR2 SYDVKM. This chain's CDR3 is CASIGQGTYNEQFF. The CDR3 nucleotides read TGTGCCAGCATTGGGCAGGGAACCTACAATGAGCAGTTCTTC.

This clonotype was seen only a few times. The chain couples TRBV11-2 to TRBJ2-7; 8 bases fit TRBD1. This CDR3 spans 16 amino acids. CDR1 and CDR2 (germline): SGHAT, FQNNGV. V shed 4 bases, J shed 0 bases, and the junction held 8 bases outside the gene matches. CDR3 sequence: CASSYLGRGLSYEQYV. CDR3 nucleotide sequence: TGTGCCAGCAGCTATTTGGGCAGGGGGCTCTCCTACGAGCAGTACGTC.

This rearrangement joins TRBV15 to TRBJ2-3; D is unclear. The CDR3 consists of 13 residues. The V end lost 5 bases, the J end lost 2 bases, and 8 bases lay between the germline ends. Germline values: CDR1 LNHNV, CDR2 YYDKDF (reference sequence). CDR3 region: CATSGQYTDTQYF. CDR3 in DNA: TGTGCCACCAGCGGCCAATACACAGATACGCAGTATTTT.

Here the CDR3 DNA reads TGTGCCAGCAGTATAACCGGGGAGCGCACTGAAGCTTTCTTT. Its translation: CASSITGERTEAFF. The V gene is TRBV2, the J gene TRBJ1-1; D is unresolved. The CDR3 contains 14 residues. Germline CDR1 SNHLY, CDR2 FYNNEI. The V end was cut by 5 bases, the J end by 4 bases, with 14 bases between.

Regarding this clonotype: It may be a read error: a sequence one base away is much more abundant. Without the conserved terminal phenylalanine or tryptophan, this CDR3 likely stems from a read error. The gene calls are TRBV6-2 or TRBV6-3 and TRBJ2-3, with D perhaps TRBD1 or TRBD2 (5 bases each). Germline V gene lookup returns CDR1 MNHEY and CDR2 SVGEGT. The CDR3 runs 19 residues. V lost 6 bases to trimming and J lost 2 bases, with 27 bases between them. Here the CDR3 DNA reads TGTGCCAGCAGACTGTCCCGGGACCGTACCCGACCCCACACAGATACGCAGTATCTT. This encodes CASRLSRDRTRPHTDTQYL.

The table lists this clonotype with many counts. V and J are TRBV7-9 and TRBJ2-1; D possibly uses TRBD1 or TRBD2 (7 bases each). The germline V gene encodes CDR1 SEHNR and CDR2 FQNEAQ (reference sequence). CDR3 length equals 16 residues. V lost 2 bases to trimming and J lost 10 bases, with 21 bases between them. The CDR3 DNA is TGTGCCAGCAGCTTATATGACAGGGAGGGCCTCGGGGAGCAGTTCTTC. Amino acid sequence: CASSLYDREGLGEQFF. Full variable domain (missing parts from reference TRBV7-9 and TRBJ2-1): DTGVSQNPRHKITKRGQNVTFRCDPISEHNRLYWYRQTLGQGPEFLTYFQNEAQLEKSRLLSDRFSAERPKGSFSTLEIQRTEQGDSAMYLCASSLYDREGLGEQFFGPGTRLTVL.

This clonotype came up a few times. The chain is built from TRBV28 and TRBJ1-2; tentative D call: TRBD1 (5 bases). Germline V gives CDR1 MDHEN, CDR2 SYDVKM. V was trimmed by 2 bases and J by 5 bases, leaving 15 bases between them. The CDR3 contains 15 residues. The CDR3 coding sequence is TGTGCCAGCAGTTTAAGGGGTTCCGCTATGTATGGCTACACCTTC. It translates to CASSLRGSAMYGYTF.

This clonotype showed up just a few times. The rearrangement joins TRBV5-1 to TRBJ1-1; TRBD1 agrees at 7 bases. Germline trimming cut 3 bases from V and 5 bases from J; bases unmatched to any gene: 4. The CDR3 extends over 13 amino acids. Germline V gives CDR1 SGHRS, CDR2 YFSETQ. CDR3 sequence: CASSSTGETEAFF. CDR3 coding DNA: TGCGCCAGCAGCTCAACAGGGGAGACTGAAGCTTTCTTT.